This TCR beta chain was recovered during a study of OX40 agonist ivuxolimab in advanced cancers. Turning to the overall study: Ivuxolimab was an agonistic, fully human IgG2 monoclonal antibody directed against OX40 (CD134), a costimulatory receptor. Intravenous ivuxolimab was administered to patients every 2 weeks at six dose levels: 0.01, 0.1, 0.3, 1.5, 3 and 10 mg/kg. Of the roughly 53 patients in dose escalation, some 20 had hepatocellular carcinoma, about 15 had melanoma, 9 had renal cell carcinoma and 9 had head and neck cancer. In the dose-escalation cohort, more than 80% of patients were male, and the mean age was roughly 60 years with a range of roughly 23 to 90. Prior anti-PD-1, anti-PD-L1 or anti-CTLA-4 therapy was permitted, and checkpoint inhibitors had been received by 30% to 40% of dose-escalation patients. Partial responses occurred in three dose-escalation patients, of whom one had hepatocellular carcinoma and two had cutaneous melanoma. Peripheral TCRbeta sequencing was intended to test whether TCR sequence diversity was altered and clonal T-cell expansion was caused by ivuxolimab. The paper describes the monotherapy dose-escalation part (N of about 47 patients) of the phase I trial of ivuxolimab. Overall results and qualifications from the work: Low levels of normalized T-cell clonal expansion were also shown by some nonresponding patients. After ivuxolimab, more expanded clones were found on average in CD8+ T cells than in CD4+ T cells. At doses of 0.1 to 3.0 mg/kg, clonal expansion of both CD4+ and CD8+ T cells in blood was seen between baseline and week 6. Which antigens the clonally expanded peripheral T cells were specific for was not determined. In the 0.1-3.0 mg/kg groups, partial responders had among the lowest normalized peripheral clonal expansion, particularly in CD8+ T cells.

Looking up the germline V gene yields CDR1 SQVTM and CDR2 ANQGSEA. Taken from cysteine to phenylalanine, the CDR3 has 13 residues. Only CDR3 DNA is held: 39 bases, read in frame from base 1. Germline trimming amounts to 3 bases on V and 1 base on J, with 3 as the count of junction bases outside the gene matches. The trial excluded patients who had a history of autoimmune disease or were on systemic immunosuppression. In every dose cohort, peripheral blood was drawn for TCR sequencing at baseline, cycle 4 day 1, and cycle 7 day 1. Samples were obtained from an open-label, multicenter, first-in-human phase I dose-escalation trial of ivuxolimab. Adults with locally advanced or metastatic melanoma, renal cell, hepatocellular, or head and neck squamous cell carcinoma were enrolled in the trial. Before TCR sequencing, CD4+ T cells and CD8+ T cells from peripheral blood were sorted into separate populations.

Points on this clone: Its antigen specificity is not known. No per-base quality is available; no much larger clone lies one base away.

To sequence the TCRbeta CDR3 region, genomic DNA was isolated from the sorted cells. The immunoSEQ Assay was used to sequence the TCRbeta CDR3 regions. The source is immuneACCESS, and TCRdb retained only in-frame sequences with V and J called. Part of the clones is not carried over; for the studies checked, unresolved V genes explain less than half of this, and the remainder is unexplained. In all, the sample holds about 80,000 clones, and about 93% of those were seen once. The ten largest clones add up to roughly 9.6% of the sample. Sequencing was performed on CD4+ or CD8+ T cells sorted from blood, taken in a trial of the OX40 agonist ivuxolimab. This sequence originates from an adult with an advanced solid tumor such as melanoma, head and neck, liver or kidney cancer. The V and J genes are TRBV29-1 and TRBJ2-7; a stretch of 7 junction bases matches TRBD1. The CDR3 corresponds to CSVETGKSYEQYF. The DNA sequence follows: TGCAGCGTTGAGACAGGGAAATCCTACGAGCAGTACTTC.